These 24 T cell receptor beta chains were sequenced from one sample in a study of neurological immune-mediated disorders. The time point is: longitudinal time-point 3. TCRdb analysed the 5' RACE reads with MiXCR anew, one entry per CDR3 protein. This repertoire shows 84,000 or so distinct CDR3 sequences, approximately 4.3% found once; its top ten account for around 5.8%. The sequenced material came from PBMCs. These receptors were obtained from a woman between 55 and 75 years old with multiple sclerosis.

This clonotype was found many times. The CDR3 DNA reads TGTGCCAGCAGCTCGCCTAGCCCGTTTGGCACCGGGGAGCTGTTTTTT. Residues: CASSSPSPFGTGELFF. The gene calls are TRBV5-5 and TRBJ2-2; D is perhaps TRBD2 (5 bases). V was pared by 3 bases and J by 4 bases, with 16 bases between. Per the germline V gene, CDR1 is SGHKS and CDR2 is YYEKEE (reference sequence). The CDR3 contains 16 residues.

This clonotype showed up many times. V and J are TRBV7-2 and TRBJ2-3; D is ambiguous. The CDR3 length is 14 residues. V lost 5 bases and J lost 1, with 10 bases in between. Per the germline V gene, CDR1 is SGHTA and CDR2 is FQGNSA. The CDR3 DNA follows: TGTGCCAGCAGCAACTACCTCGGCACAGATACGCAGTATTTT. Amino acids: CASSNYLGTDTQYF. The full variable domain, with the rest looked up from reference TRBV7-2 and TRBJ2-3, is GAGVSQSPSNKVTEKGKDVELRCDPISGHTALYWYRQSLGQGLEFLIYFQGNSAPDKSGLPSDRFSAERTGGSVSTLTIQRTQQEDSAVYLCASSNYLGTDTQYFGPGTRLTVL.

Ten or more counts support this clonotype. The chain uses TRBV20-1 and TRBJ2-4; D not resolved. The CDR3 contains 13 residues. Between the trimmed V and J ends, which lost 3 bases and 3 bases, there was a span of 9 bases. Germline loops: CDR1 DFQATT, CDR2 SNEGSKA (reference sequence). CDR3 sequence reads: CSARRQDKNIQYF. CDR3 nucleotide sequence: TGCAGTGCTAGGCGGCAGGACAAAAACATTCAGTACTTC.

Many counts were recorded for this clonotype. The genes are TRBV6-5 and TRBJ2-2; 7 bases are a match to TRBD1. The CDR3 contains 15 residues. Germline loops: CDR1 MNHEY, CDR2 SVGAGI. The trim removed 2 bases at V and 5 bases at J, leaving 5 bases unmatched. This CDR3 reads CASSYQDRVTGELFF. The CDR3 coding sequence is TGTGCCAGCAGTTACCAAGACAGGGTTACCGGGGAGCTGTTTTTT.

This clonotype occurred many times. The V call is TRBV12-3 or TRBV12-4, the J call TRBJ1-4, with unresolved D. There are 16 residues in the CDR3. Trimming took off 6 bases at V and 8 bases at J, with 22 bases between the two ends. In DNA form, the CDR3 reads TGTGCCAGCAGCCCCCGGGAGGGATGGGTAAGGGAAAAACTGTTTTTT. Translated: CASSPREGWVREKLFF.

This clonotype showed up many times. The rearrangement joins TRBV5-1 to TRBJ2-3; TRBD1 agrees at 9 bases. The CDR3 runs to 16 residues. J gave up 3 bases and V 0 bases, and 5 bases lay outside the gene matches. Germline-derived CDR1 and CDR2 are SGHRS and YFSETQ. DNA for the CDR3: TGCGCCAGCAGCTTGGACAGGGGGCGGGCGACAGATACGCAGTATTTT. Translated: CASSLDRGRATDTQYF.

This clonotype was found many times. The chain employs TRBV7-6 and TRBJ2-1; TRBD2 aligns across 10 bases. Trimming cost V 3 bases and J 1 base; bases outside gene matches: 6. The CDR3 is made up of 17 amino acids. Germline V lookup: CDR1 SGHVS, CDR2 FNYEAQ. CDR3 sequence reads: CASSFLAGEESYNEQFF. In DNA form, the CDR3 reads TGTGCCAGCAGCTTTCTAGCGGGGGAGGAATCCTACAATGAGCAGTTCTTC. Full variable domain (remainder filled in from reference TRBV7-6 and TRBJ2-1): GAGVSQSPRYKVTKRGQDVALRCDPISGHVSLYWYRQALGQGPEFLTYFNYEAQQDKSGLPNDRFSAERPEGSISTLTIQRTEQRDSAMYRCASSFLAGEESYNEQFFGPGTRLTVL.

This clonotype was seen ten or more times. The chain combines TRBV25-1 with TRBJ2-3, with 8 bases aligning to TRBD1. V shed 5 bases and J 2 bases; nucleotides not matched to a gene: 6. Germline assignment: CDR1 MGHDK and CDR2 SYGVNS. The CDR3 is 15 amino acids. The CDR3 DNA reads TGTGCCAGCAGTAAACCGGGACAGGACACAGATACGCAGTATTTT. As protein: CASSKPGQDTDTQYF.

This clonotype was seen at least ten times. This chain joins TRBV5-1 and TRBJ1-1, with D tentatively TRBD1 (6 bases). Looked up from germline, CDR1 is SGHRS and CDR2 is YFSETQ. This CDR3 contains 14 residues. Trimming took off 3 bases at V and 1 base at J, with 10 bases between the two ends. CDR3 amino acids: CASSSLQGNTEAFF. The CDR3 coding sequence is TGCGCCAGCAGCTCACTACAGGGGAACACTGAAGCTTTCTTT.

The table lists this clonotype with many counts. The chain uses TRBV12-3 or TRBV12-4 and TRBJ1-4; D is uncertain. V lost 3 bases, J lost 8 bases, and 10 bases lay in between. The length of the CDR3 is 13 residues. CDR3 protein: CASSLRAGEKLFF. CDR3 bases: TGTGCCAGCAGTTTGAGGGCCGGCGAAAAACTGTTTTTT.

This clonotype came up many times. The CDR3 here is CASSTRTGGNEQFF. CDR3 nucleotides: TGTGCCAGCAGTACACGGACAGGGGGTAATGAGCAGTTCTTC. The chain carries TRBV12-3 or TRBV12-4 and TRBJ2-1; 10 nucleotides line up with TRBD1. V shed 5 bases and J 7 bases; nucleotides not matched to a gene: 5. The CDR3 runs 14 residues.

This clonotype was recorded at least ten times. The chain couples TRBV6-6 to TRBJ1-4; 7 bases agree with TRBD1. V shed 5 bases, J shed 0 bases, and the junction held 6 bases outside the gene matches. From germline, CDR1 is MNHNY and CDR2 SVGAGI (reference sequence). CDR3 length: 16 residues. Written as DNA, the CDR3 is TGTGCCAGCAGTAAAGTACAGGGGACAACTAATGAAAAACTGTTTTTT. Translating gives CASSKVQGTTNEKLFF.

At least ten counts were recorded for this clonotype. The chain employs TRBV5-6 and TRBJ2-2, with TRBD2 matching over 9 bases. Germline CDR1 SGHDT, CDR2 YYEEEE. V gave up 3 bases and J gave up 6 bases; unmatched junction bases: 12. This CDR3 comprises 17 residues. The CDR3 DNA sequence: TGTGCCAGCAGCTACCCCCAGGGAGCGGGGGGTGCCGGGGAGCTGTTTTTT. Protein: CASSYPQGAGGAGELFF.

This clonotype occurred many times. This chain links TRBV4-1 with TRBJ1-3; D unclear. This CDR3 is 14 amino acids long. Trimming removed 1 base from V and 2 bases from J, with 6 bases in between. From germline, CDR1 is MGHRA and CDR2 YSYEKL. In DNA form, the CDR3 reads TGCGCCAGCAGCCAAGGGGTCCCTGGAAACACCATATATTTT. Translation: CASSQGVPGNTIYF.

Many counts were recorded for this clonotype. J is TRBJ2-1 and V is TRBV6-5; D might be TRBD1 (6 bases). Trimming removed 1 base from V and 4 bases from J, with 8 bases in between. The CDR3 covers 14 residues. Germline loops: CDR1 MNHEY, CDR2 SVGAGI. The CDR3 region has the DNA TGTGCCAGCAGTTACTTACAGGGATACAATGAGCAGTTCTTC. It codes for CASSYLQGYNEQFF.

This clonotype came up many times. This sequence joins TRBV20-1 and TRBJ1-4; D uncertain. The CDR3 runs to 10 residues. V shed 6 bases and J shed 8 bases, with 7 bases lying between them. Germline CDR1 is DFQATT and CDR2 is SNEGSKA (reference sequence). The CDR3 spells CSAPFEKLFF. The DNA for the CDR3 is TGCAGTGCGCCGTTCGAAAAACTGTTTTTT.

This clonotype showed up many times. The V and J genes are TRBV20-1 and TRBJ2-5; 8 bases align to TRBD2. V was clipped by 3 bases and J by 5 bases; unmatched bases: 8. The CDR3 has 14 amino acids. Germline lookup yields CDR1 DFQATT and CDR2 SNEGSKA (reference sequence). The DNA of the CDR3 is TGCAGTGCTAGCGCCGACCCGGGAGGGGAGACCCAGTACTTC. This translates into CSASADPGGETQYF.

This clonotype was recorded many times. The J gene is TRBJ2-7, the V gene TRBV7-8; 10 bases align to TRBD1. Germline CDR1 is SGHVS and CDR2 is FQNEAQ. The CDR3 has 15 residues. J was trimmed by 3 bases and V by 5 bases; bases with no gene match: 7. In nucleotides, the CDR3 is TGTGCCAGCAGCATTACCGGGACAGGGGACTACGAGCAGTACTTC. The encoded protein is CASSITGTGDYEQYF.

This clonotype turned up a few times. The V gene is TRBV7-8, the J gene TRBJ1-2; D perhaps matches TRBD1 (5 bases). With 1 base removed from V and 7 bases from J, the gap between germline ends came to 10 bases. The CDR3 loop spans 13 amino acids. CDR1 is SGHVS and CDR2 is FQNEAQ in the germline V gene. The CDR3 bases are TGTGCCAGCAGCTTAGAGGTCAGGGTTGGCTACACCTTC. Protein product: CASSLEVRVGYTF.

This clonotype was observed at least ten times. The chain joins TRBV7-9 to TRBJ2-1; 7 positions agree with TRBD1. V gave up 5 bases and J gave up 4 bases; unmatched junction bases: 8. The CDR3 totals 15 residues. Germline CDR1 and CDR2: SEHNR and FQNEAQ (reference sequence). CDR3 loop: CASSRQGSSYNEQFF. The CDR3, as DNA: TGTGCCAGCAGCCGACAGGGAAGTTCGTACAATGAGCAGTTCTTC. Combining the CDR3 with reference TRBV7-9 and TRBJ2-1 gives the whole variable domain DTGVSQNPRHKITKRGQNVTFRCDPISEHNRLYWYRQTLGQGPEFLTYFQNEAQLEKSRLLSDRFSAERPKGSFSTLEIQRTEQGDSAMYLCASSRQGSSYNEQFFGPGTRLTVL.

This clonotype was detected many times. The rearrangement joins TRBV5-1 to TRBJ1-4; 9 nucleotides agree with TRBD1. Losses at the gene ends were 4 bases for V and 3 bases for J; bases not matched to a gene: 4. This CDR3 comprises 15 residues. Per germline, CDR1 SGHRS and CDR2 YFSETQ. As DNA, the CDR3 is TGCGCCAGCAGCCGGAGACAGGGGGCTAATGAAAAACTGTTTTTT. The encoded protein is CASSRRQGANEKLFF. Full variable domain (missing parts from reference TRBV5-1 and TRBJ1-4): KAGVTQTPRYLIKTRGQQVTLSCSPISGHRSVSWYQQTPGQGLQFLFEYFSETQRNKGNFPGRFSGRQFSNSRSEMNVSTLELGDSALYLCASSRRQGANEKLFFGSGTQLSVL.

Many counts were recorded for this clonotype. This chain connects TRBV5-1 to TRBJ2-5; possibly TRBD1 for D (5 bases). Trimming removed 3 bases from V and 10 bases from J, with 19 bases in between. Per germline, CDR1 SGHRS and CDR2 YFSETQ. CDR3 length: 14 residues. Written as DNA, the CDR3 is TGCGCCAGCAGCTCCGGACACCAAAGAGATGTCCAGTACTTC. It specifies CASSSGHQRDVQYF.

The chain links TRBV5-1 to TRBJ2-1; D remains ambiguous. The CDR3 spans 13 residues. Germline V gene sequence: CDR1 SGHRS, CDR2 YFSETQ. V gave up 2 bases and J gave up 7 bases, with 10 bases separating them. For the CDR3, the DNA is TGCGCCAGCAGCTTTATCAGTGTTAATGAGCAGTTCTTC. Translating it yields CASSFISVNEQFF. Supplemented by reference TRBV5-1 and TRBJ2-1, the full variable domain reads KAGVTQTPRYLIKTRGQQVTLSCSPISGHRSVSWYQQTPGQGLQFLFEYFSETQRNKGNFPGRFSGRQFSNSRSEMNVSTLELGDSALYLCASSFISVNEQFFGPGTRLTVL.

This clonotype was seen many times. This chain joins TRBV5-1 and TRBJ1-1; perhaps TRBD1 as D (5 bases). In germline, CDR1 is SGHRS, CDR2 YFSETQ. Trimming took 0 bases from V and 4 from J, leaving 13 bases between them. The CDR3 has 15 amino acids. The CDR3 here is CASSLVRGSGTEAFF. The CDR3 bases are TGCGCCAGCAGCTTGGTGAGGGGCAGCGGCACTGAAGCTTTCTTT.